These 2 T cell receptor beta chains were all obtained from the same sample, sequenced in a study of CD8+ T cells in alopecia areata. Cutaneous lymph node cells were pooled, and they were sorted using CD4, CD8alpha, NKG2D, NKG2ACE and other markers. RNA, once extracted, was reverse transcribed into cDNA for use as the sequencing template. Method: immunoSEQ multiplex PCR; TCRdb's copy keeps in-frame clones and lacks some. The sample yields under 350,000 clones, without any singletons. Source material: CD4+ T cells sorted from a lymph node. The receptors stem from a C3H/HeJ mouse with alopecia areata. The MHC haplotype recorded for the strain is H2-k.

In regard to this clone: Gene names and germline match the mouse. CDR3 in amino acids: CASGDVGEDQDTQYF. CDR3 bases read: TGTGCCAGCGGTGATGTGGGGGAAGACCAAGAC. The chain has TRBV13-2 and TRBJ2-5; a weak D match, TRBD2 (6 bases). The CDR3 end is not reached by the read, which stops 4 residues before it; the germline J gene fills it in. The CDR3 runs to 15 residues. V lost 0 bases to trimming and J lost 1 base, with 9 bases between them. CDR1 is NNHNN and CDR2 is SYGAGS in the germline V gene (reference sequence).

About this clone itself: Mouse gene names apply. The missing CDR3 end, 4 residues past where the read stops, is filled in from the germline J gene. V and J are TRBV13-1 and TRBJ2-5, with TRBD2 as a possible D gene (5 bases). CDR3 length: 14 residues. V lost 0 bases, J lost 0 bases, and 5 bases lay in between. Looked up from germline, CDR1 is NSHNY and CDR2 is SYGAGN. The CDR3 spells CASSDGLNQDTQYF. The sequenced CDR3 bases are TGTGCCAGCAGTGATGGACTGAACCAAGAC.